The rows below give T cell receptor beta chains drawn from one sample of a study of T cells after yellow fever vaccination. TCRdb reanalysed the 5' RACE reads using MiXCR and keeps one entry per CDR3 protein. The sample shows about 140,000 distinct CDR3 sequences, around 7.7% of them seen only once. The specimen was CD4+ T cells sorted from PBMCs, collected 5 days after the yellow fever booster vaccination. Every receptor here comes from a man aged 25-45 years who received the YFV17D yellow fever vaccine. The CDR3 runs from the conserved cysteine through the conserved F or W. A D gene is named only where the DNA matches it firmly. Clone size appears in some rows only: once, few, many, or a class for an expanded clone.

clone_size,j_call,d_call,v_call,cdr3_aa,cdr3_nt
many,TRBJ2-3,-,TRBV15,CATSRDRLGASTDTQYF,TGTGCCACCAGCAGAGATCGATTAGGAGCTAGCACAGATACGCAGTATTTT
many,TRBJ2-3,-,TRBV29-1,CSVLGKRSDTDTQYF,TGCAGCGTTCTCGGAAAAAGATCAGACACAGATACGCAGTATTTT
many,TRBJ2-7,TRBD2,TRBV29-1,CSVGGFRHEQYF,TGCAGCGTGGGGGGGTTTCGTCACGAGCAGTACTTC
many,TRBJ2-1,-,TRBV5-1,CASSYLGEQFF,TGCGCCAGCAGCTACCTAGGTGAGCAGTTCTTC
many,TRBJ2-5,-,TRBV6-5,CASSYGTPRETQYF,TGTGCCAGCAGTTACGGGACACCCAGGGAGACCCAGTACTTC
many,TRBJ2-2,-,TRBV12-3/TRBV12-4,CASSFRVNIGELFF,TGTGCCAGCAGTTTCAGGGTTAACATCGGGGAGCTGTTTTTT
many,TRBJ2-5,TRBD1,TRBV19,CASSGRTGLSGQETQYF,TGTGCCAGTAGTGGCCGGACAGGTCTTTCAGGGCAAGAGACCCAGTACTTC
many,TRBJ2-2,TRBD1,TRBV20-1,CSARLGARDSGELFF,TGCAGTGCCAGGCTAGGCGCACGGGACAGCGGGGAGCTGTTTTTT
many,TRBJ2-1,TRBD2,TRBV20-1,CSARVREGERYNEQFF,TGCAGTGCTAGAGTCAGGGAGGGAGAGCGGTACAATGAGCAGTTCTTC
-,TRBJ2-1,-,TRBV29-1,CSVDHPGALYNEQFF,TGCAGCGTGGACCATCCGGGAGCACTTTACAATGAGCAGTTCTTC
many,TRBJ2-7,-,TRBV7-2,CASSRDGYYEQYF,TGTGCCAGCAGCAGGGACGGGTACTACGAGCAGTACTTC
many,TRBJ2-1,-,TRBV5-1,CASSLGRDHEQFF,TGCGCCAGCAGCTTGGGTCGGGATCATGAGCAGTTCTTC
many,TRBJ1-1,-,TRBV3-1,CASSQKMNTEAFF,TGTGCCAGCAGCCAAAAAATGAACACTGAAGCTTTCTTT
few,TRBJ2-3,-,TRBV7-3,CASSSSTGSDTQYF,TGTGCCAGCAGCTCCTCGACTGGGTCAGATACGCAGTATTTT
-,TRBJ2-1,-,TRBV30,CAWSPDTPGYNEQFF,TGTGCCTGGAGTCCCGACACTCCGGGCTACAATGAGCAGTTCTTC
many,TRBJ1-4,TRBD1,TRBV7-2,CASSSNSGGNEEKLFF,TGTGCCAGCAGCTCCAACTCAGGGGGCAATGAAGAAAAACTGTTTTTT
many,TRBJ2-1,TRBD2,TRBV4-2,CASSQVDRSVFGAGGPYEQFF,TGTGCCAGCAGCCAAGTTGATCGTAGCGTATTTGGCGCGGGAGGGCCGTATGAGCAGTTCTTC
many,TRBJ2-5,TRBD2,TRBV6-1,CASRQGLAGGETQYF,TGTGCCAGCAGACAAGGACTAGCGGGAGGGGAGACCCAGTACTTC
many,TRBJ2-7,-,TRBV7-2,CASSGYLNSYEQYF,TGTGCCAGCAGCGGTTATCTTAATTCCTACGAGCAGTACTTC
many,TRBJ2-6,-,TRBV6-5,CASSYGLRSGANVLTF,TGTGCCAGCAGTTACGGGTTAAGATCTGGGGCCAACGTCCTGACTTTC
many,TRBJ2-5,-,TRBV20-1,CSARIPRRQETQYF,TGCAGTGCTAGGATTCCCAGGCGGCAAGAGACCCAGTACTTC
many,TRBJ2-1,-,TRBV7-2,CASSITGTKLFF,TGTGCCAGCAGCATCACAGGGACCAAGCTGTTCTTC
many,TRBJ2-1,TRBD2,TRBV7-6,CASSPQTSGHEQFF,TGTGCCAGCAGCCCGCAGACTAGCGGGCATGAGCAGTTCTTC
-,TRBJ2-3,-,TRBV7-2,CASSLPSEYTQYF,TGTGCCAGCAGCCTCCCTTCGGAATATACGCAGTATTTT
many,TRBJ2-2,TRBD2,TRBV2,CASSASGSNTGELFF,TGTGCCAGCAGTGCTAGCGGGAGTAACACCGGGGAGCTGTTTTTT
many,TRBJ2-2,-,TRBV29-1,CSVCQDLNTGELFF,TGCAGCGTTTGTCAGGACCTAAACACCGGGGAGCTGTTTTTT
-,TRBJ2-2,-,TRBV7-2,CASSPHGTSGTGELFF,TGTGCCAGCAGCCCCCATGGGACTTCAGGGACCGGGGAGCTGTTTTTT
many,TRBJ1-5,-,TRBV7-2,CASSLVAGGNQPQHF,TGTGCCAGCAGCTTAGTGGCAGGGGGCAATCAGCCCCAGCATTTT
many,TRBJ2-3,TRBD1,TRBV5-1,CATRMTGGTDTQYF,TGCGCCACCCGTATGACAGGGGGCACAGATACGCAGTATTTT
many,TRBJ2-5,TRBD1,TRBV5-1,CASSLLVGTAQETQYF,TGCGCCAGCAGCTTGTTGGTGGGGACAGCACAAGAGACCCAGTACTTC
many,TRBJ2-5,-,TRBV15,CATSRDKYQETQYF,TGTGCCACCAGCAGAGACAAGTACCAAGAGACCCAGTACTTC
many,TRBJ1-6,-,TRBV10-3,CATEGSENSPLHF,TGTGCCACCGAAGGTTCGGAGAATTCACCCCTCCACTTT
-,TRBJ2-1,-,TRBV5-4,CASSRAAWYNEQFF,TGTGCCAGCAGTCGGGCTGCGTGGTACAATGAGCAGTTCTTC
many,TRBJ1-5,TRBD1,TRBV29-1,CSSPDRVHQPQHF,TGCAGCTCTCCGGACAGGGTCCATCAGCCCCAGCATTTT
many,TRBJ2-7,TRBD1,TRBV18,CASSPSSGTGLSYEQYF,TGTGCCAGCTCACCGTCCTCCGGGACAGGTCTATCCTACGAGCAGTACTTC
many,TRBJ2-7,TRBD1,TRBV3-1,CASSQVPRGYEQYF,TGTGCCAGCAGCCAAGTCCCCAGGGGGTACGAGCAGTACTTC
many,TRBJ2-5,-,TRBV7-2,CASNLFVVGGETQYF,TGTGCCAGCAACTTATTCGTGGTAGGGGGAGAGACCCAGTACTTC
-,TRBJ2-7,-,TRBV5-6,CASGSGLLCYEQYF,TGTGCCAGCGGCTCCGGACTACTCTGCTACGAGCAGTACTTC
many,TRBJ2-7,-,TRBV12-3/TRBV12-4,CASSWGNSSYEQYF,TGTGCCAGCAGTTGGGGGAACAGTTCCTACGAGCAGTACTTC
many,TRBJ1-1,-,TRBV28,CASSSDGQNTEAFF,TGTGCCAGCAGCTCGGACGGTCAGAACACTGAAGCTTTCTTT
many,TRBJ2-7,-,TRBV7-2,CASSPRADSYEQYF,TGTGCCAGCAGCCCGAGGGCAGACTCCTACGAGCAGTACTTC
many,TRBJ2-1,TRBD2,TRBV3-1,CASSQRVSGRENEQFF,TGTGCCAGCAGCCAGAGGGTCAGCGGGAGGGAAAATGAGCAGTTCTTC
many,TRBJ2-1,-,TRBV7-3,CASSLDSSSYNEQFF,TGTGCCAGCAGCCTTGACAGTAGCTCCTACAATGAGCAGTTCTTC
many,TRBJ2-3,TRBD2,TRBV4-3,CASSPGGLAVTDTQYF,TGCGCCAGCAGCCCGGGAGGACTAGCGGTCACAGATACGCAGTATTTT
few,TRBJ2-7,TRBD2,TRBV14,CASSQGTSGSRYEQYF,TGTGCCAGCAGCCAAGGGACTAGCGGGAGCCGCTACGAGCAGTACTTC
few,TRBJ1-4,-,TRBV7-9,CASSGWVANEKLFF,TGTGCCAGCAGCGGCTGGGTGGCTAATGAAAAACTGTTTTTT
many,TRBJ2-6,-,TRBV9,CASSPDRSGPSGANVLTF,TGTGCCAGCAGCCCAGATCGTTCGGGGCCCTCTGGGGCCAACGTCCTGACTTTC
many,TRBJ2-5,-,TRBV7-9,CASSLKGRPGETQYF,TGTGCCAGCAGCTTAAAGGGGCGGCCCGGAGAGACCCAGTACTTC
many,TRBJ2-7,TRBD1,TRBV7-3,CASSLEAGGFYEQYF,TGTGCCAGCAGCTTAGAGGCAGGGGGATTCTACGAGCAGTACTTC
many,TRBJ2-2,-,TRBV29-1,CSVEGQATNTGELFF,TGCAGCGTTGAAGGACAGGCGACGAACACCGGGGAGCTGTTTTTT
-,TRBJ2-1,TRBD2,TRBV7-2,CASSLAGGPREQFF,TGTGCCAGCAGTTTAGCGGGAGGGCCGCGTGAGCAGTTCTTC
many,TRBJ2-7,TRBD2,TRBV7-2,CASSLDGGRTSYEQYF,TGTGCCAGCAGCTTAGATGGCGGGAGGACTTCCTACGAGCAGTACTTC